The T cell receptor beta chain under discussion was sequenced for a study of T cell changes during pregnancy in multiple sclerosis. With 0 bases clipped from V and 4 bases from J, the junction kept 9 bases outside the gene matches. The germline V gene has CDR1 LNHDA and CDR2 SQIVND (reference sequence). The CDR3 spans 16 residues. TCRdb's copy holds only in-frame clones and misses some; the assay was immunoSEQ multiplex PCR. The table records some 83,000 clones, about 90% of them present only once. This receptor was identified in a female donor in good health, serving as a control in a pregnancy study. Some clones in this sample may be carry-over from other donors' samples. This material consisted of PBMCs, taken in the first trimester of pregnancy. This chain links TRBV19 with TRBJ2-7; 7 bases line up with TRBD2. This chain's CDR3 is CASSIEPGLPSYEQYF. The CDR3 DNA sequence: TGTGCCAGTAGTATAGAGCCGGGACTACCTTCATACGAGCAGTACTTC. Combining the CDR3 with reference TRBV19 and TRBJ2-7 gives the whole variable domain DGGITQSPKYLFRKEGQNVTLSCEQNLNHDAMYWYRQDPGQGLRLIYYSQIVNDFQKGDIAEGYSVSREKKESFPLTVTSAQKNPTAFYLCASSIEPGLPSYEQYFGPGTRLTVT.